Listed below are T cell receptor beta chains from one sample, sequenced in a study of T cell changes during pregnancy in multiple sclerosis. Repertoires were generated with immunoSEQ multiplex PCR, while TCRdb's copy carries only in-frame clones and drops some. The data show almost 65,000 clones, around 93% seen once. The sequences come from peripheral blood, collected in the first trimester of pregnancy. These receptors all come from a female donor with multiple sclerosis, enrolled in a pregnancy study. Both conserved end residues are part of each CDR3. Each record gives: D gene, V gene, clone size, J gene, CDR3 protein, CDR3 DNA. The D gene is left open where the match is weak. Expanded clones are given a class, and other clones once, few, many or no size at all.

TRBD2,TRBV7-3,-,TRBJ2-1,CASSLMGLADEQFF,TGTGCCAGCAGCTTAATGGGACTAGCAGACGAGCAGTTCTTC
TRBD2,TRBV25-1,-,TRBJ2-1,CASRGGSGYNEQFF,TGTGCCAGCAGGGGGGGGAGTGGGTACAATGAGCAGTTCTTC
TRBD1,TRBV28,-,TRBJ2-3,CASSGTGRVTDTQYF,TGTGCCAGCAGCGGGACAGGACGGGTCACAGATACGCAGTATTTT
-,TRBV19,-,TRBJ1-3,CATATDPGNTIYF,TGTGCCACGGCGACAGACCCTGGAAACACCATATATTTT
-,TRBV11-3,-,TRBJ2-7,CASSFNLNSQTYEQYF,TGTGCCAGCAGCTTCAATTTGAACAGCCAGACCTACGAGCAGTACTTC
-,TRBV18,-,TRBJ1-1,CASSRQGDNEAFF,TGTGCCAGCTCACGTCAGGGTGATAACGAAGCTTTCTTT
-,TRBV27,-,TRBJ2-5,CASSLRGQETQYF,TGTGCCAGCAGTTTGCGGGGTCAAGAGACCCAGTACTTC
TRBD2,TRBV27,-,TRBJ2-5,CASKGREREKETQYF,TGTGCCAGCAAGGGCCGGGAGCGGGAGAAAGAGACCCAGTACTTC
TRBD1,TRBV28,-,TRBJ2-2,CASEGTGWSGELFF,TGTGCCAGCGAGGGGACAGGGTGGTCCGGGGAGCTGTTTTTT
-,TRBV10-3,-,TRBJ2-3,CAIRGLSTDTQYF,TGTGCCATCAGGGGCCTAAGTACAGATACGCAGTATTTT
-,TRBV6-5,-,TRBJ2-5,CASRTGKETQYF,TGTGCCAGCAGGACAGGAAAAGAGACCCAGTACTTC
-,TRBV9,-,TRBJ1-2,CASSVDGSPNYGYTF,TGTGCCAGCAGCGTAGACGGGTCGCCTAACTATGGCTACACCTTC
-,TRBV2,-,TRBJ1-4,CASSESLILGQSTTRSTNEKLFF,TGTGCCAGCAGTGAAAGTCTCATCCTAGGCCAGTCTACAACTAGGTCAACTAATGAAAAACTGTTTTTT
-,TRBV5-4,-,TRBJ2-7,CASSLAGTSYEQYF,TGTGCCAGCAGCTTGGCGGGAACCTCCTACGAGCAGTACTTC
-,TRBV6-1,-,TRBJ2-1,CASSGRGPIYNEQFF,TGTGCCAGCAGTGGGAGGGGACCCATTTACAATGAGCAGTTCTTC
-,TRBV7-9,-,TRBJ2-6,CASSRRAGTGANVLTF,TGTGCCAGCAGCCGACGGGCGGGGACTGGGGCCAACGTCCTGACTTTC
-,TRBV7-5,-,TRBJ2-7,CARTHRLGSYEQYF,TGTGCCAGAACCCATCGACTGGGCTCCTACGAGCAGTACTTC
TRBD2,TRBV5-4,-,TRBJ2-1,CASSRLAGGYNEQFF,TGTGCCAGCAGCAGACTAGCGGGAGGGTACAATGAGCAGTTCTTC
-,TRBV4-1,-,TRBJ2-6,CASSLIQGSGANVLTF,TGCGCCAGCAGCCTGATACAGGGCTCTGGGGCCAACGTCCTGACTTTC
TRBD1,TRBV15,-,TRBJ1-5,CATGQGGQPQHF,TGTGCCACCGGACAGGGAGGGCAGCCCCAGCATTTT
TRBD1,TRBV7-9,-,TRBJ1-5,CASSPQDRSQPQHF,TGTGCCAGCAGCCCCCAGGACAGGTCGCAGCCCCAGCATTTT
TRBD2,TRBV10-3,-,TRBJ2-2,CAISDGLAGTGELFF,TGTGCCATCAGCGATGGACTAGCGGGAACCGGGGAGCTGTTTTTT
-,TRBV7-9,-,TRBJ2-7,CASSLSATGSYEQYF,TGTGCCAGCAGCTTAAGTGCGACTGGTTCCTACGAGCAGTACTTC
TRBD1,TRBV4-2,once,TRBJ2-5,CASSQGVDRKETQYF,TGTGCCAGCAGCCAAGGAGTGGACAGGAAAGAGACCCAGTACTTC
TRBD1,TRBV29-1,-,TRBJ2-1,CSGSGGPPYNEQFF,TGCAGCGGGTCAGGGGGTCCCCCCTACAATGAGCAGTTCTTC
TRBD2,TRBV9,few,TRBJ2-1,CASSALGLAVGNEQFF,TGTGCCAGCAGCGCCCTCGGACTAGCGGTCGGCAATGAGCAGTTCTTC
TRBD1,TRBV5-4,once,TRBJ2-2,CASSLAGRGNGATGELFF,TGTGCCAGCAGCTTGGCGGGCAGGGGGAATGGGGCCACCGGGGAGCTGTTTTTT
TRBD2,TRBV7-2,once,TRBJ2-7,CASSLTSGSSYEQYF,TGTGCCAGCAGCTTGACTAGCGGGAGCTCCTACGAGCAGTACTTC
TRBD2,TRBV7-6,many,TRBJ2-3,CASSFNLAGESTDTQYF,TGTGCCAGCAGCTTCAATCTGGCGGGAGAGTCCACAGATACGCAGTATTTT
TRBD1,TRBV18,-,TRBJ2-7,CASSPTTGQGTYEQYF,TGTGCCAGCTCACCAACGACGGGACAGGGAACCTACGAGCAGTACTTC
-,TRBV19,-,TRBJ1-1,CASSRAAEAFF,TGTGCCAGTAGTAGGGCTGCTGAAGCTTTCTTT
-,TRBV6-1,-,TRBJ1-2,CASKDNLYGYTF,TGTGCCAGCAAGGACAATCTCTATGGCTACACCTTC
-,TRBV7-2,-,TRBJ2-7,CASSLYAGPSSYEQYF,TGTGCCAGCAGCTTATATGCGGGACCGTCCTCCTACGAGCAGTACTTC
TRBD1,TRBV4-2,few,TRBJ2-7,CASSQTGEPYEQYF,TGTGCCAGCAGCCAAACAGGGGAACCCTACGAGCAGTACTTC
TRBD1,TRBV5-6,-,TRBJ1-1,CASSLVGGVAEAFF,TGTGCCAGCAGCTTGGTAGGGGGCGTAGCTGAAGCTTTCTTT
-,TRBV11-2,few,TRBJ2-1,CASSLDPAGSSSTFF,TGTGCCAGCAGCTTAGACCCCGCAGGGTCCTCCTCTACGTTCTTC
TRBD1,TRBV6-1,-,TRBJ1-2,CASSAYAGTGLSGYTF,TGTGCCAGCAGTGCCTACGCCGGGACAGGCCTCTCCGGCTACACCTTC
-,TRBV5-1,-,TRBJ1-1,CASWADPENTEAFF,TGCGCCAGCTGGGCTGATCCAGAGAACACTGAAGCTTTCTTT
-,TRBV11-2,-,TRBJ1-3,CASSPWNRADTIYF,TGTGCCAGCAGCCCATGGAACAGGGCTGACACCATATATTTT
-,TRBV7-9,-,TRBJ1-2,CASSYGENYGYTF,TGTGCCAGCAGCTATGGAGAGAACTATGGCTACACCTTC
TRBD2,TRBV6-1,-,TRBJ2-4,CASSEVSGRGKNIQYF,TGTGCCAGCAGTGAAGTTAGCGGGAGAGGCAAAAACATTCAGTACTTC
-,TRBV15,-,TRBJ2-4,CATREQSLAKNIQYF,TGTGCCACCCGGGAGCAATCCTTAGCCAAAAACATTCAGTACTTC
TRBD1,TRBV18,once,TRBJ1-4,CASSPGTGARDEKLFF,TGTGCCAGCTCACCAGGGACAGGGGCAAGGGATGAAAAACTGTTTTTT
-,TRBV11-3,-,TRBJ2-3,CASSLDGGTGTDTQYF,TGTGCCAGCAGCTTAGATGGGGGGACGGGCACAGATACGCAGTATTTT
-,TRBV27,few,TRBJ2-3,CASKAGDTQYF,TGTGCCAGCAAGGCGGGGGATACGCAGTATTTT
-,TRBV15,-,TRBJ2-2,CATSRDSGGELFF,TGTGCCACCAGCAGAGATAGTGGCGGGGAGCTGTTTTTT
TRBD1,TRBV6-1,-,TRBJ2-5,CASSRDRDETQYF,TGTGCCAGCAGTAGGGACAGGGACGAGACCCAGTACTTC
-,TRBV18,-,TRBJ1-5,CASSPAREDQPQHF,TGTGCCAGCTCACCAGCCAGGGAGGATCAGCCCCAGCATTTT
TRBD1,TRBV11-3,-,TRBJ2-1,CASSTTGSYNEQFF,TGTGCCAGCAGCACGACAGGGTCCTACAATGAGCAGTTCTTC
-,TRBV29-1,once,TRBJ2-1,CSVASPGTIKNEQFF,TGCAGCGTTGCGTCGCCAGGGACAATAAAGAATGAGCAGTTCTTC
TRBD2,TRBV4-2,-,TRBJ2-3,CASSQLAGEGTDTQYF,TGTGCCAGCAGCCAGCTAGCGGGAGAGGGGACAGATACGCAGTATTTT